The TCR beta chain described here comes from a study of CD8+CD57+ T cells in acquired aplastic anemia. In the study overall: Sorted CD4+ plus CD8+ cells gave DNA averaging roughly 3.2 ug. Healthy donors had, on average, about 10.8 million reads for their CD4+ cells.

CDR1 and CDR2 from the germline V gene are SNHLY and FYNNEI. J gave up 9 bases and V 4 bases, and 9 bases lay outside the gene matches. This CDR3 spans 14 amino acids. Whole-study results and caveats: Roughly 27 sequences, all CD8+ CDR3, were shared between patients and controls.

According to the study, genomic DNA was the template for TCR beta VDJ and CDR3 profiling. TCRdb redid the calling of the reads with MiXCR, one entry per CDR3 protein. This sample carries some 180,000 distinct CDR3 sequences, around half of them seen once, and the ten largest clones take 2.9%. On this clonotype: Its antigen is still unknown.

This TCR derives from a human donor in good health. The source material was sorted CD4+, CD8+, or CD8+CD57+ T cells (not recorded which) from PBMCs. V and J are TRBV2 and TRBJ2-3; 8 nucleotides align to TRBD1. CDR3 sequence reads: CASSADRAQRTQYF. Written as DNA, the CDR3 is TGTGCCAGCAGTGCGGACAGGGCACAGAGAACGCAGTATTTT.